Below, one TCR beta chain is given with its context. Its antigen is not identified. PCR involved 60 Vbeta and 13 Jbeta primers. Repertoires were generated with immunoSEQ multiplex PCR, while TCRdb's copy carries only in-frame clones and drops some. The sample lists more than 95,000 clones; around 80% were seen once. The data stem from a study of cytomegalovirus exposure and HLA in healthy donors. CDR3 size: 15 residues. Trimming at V came to 5 bases and at J to 5 bases, leaving 9 bases not matched to a gene. CDR1 and CDR2 (germline): MDHEN, SYDVKM. Broader study findings: An assumption of roughly uniform sequencing depth across donors underlay the presence/absence analyses. In an earlier analysis, about 87% or about 30%: the productive usage of most TCR beta V segments. There were several of the most significant clusters that appeared linked to common viral pathogens in a later analysis.

The rearrangement uses TRBV28 and TRBJ2-4; 7 bases are shared with TRBD2. Input material: PBMCs. The receptor's source is a man aged 25 to 45 in good health and CMV-seronegative. The CDR3 nucleotides are TGTGCCAGCAGTACCCCAGCGGGGTTGGAAAACATTCAGTACTTC. Amino acid sequence: CASSTPAGLENIQYF.